What follows is one T cell receptor (beta chain) and its context. The antigen remains undetermined. Its ends do not fully match the called genes, so a read error is possible. The entry originates in a study of shared clonotypes between healthy human individuals. For the study at large: The donor pool was made up of a couple of women and a few men aged 18 to 49. Broader study findings: Naive subsets generally exceeded memory subsets in estimated richness. Rarefaction analysis demonstrated incomplete sorted-subset sequencing notwithstanding large depth.

Germline CDR1 MNHEY, CDR2 SVGAGI. CDR3 length: 15 amino acids. Original processing notes: ImmunoSEQ output lacked quality scores and full-length reads, limiting matched filtering. Measured with immunoSEQ multiplex PCR; TCRdb has only the in-frame clones, and not every one. The DNA was the basis for D and trimming; V, J and clone size are from that table. The sample yields around 600,000 clones, about 97% seen once. This chain uses TRBV6-5 with TRBJ2-1; D may be TRBD2 (6 bases). The sample taken for sequencing was naive CD4+ T cells sorted from blood. Subset meaning: CD45RA+ positively selected. This receptor was obtained from a woman in her twenties or thirties in good health. This CDR3 is CGSSYTGGSYNEQFF. In nucleotides, the CDR3 is TGTGGCAGCAGTTACACCGGGGGCTCCTACAATGAGCAGTTCTTC.